The 5 T cell receptor beta chains in this list originate from one sample, sequenced in a study of cytomegalovirus exposure and HLA in healthy donors. Amplification used 60 Vbeta primers and 13 Jbeta primers. Only in-frame clones appear in the TCRdb table, and some are missing; sequencing was by immunoSEQ multiplex PCR. Here the sample spans around 100,000 clones, 79% being singletons. The sample taken for sequencing was PBMCs. These receptors all come from a woman aged 40 to 50 in good health and CMV-seronegative.

The rearrangement joins TRBV5-6 to TRBJ1-6; D may be TRBD1 (5 bases). The CDR3 has 15 residues. CDR1 is SGHDT and CDR2 is YYEEEE in the germline V gene. Between the trimmed V and J ends, which lost 2 bases and 5 bases, there was a span of 11 bases. The CDR3 loop is CASSFTGNHNSPLHF. In DNA form, the CDR3 reads TGTGCCAGCAGCTTTACAGGAAACCATAATTCACCCCTCCACTTT.

V is TRBV29-1 and J is TRBJ1-1; a possible D gene is TRBD1 (5 bases). CDR3 length equals 14 residues. Germline CDR1 and CDR2: SQVTM and ANQGSEA. The V gene lost 7 bases and the J gene lost 4 bases, with 19 bases spanning the gap. The CDR3 loop is CSGTPRVETTEAFF. The CDR3 nucleotides are TGCAGCGGTACGCCCAGGGTCGAGACCACTGAAGCTTTCTTT.

The rearrangement links TRBV30 to TRBJ1-1; D perhaps matches TRBD1 (6 bases). V dropped 5 bases and J dropped 0 bases, with 10 bases sitting between them. The CDR3 spans 13 residues. Germline V lookup: CDR1 GTSNPN, CDR2 SVGIG (reference sequence). CDR3 in DNA: TGTGCCTGGTGGACAGACCTGAACACTGAAGCTTTCTTT. This codes for CAWWTDLNTEAFF.

The chain recombines TRBV4-3 with TRBJ1-3; the D gene is possibly TRBD1 (6 bases). V was pared by 0 bases and J by 2 bases, with 8 bases between. CDR1 and CDR2 from the germline V gene are LGHNA and YSLEER. The CDR3 has 15 amino acids. CDR3 DNA sequence: TGCGCCAGCAGCCAAGATTGGACAGCTGGAAACACCATATATTTT. It translates to CASSQDWTAGNTIYF.

The chain combines TRBV27 with TRBJ2-1, with D possibly being TRBD1 (6 bases). V dropped 4 bases and J dropped 2 bases, with 9 bases sitting between them. This CDR3 region has 14 residues. The V gene's germline CDR1 is MNHEY and CDR2 SMNVEV (reference sequence). In DNA, the CDR3 is TGTGCCAGCAGTTGGGACATTACCTACAATGAGCAGTTCTTC. Its translation: CASSWDITYNEQFF.